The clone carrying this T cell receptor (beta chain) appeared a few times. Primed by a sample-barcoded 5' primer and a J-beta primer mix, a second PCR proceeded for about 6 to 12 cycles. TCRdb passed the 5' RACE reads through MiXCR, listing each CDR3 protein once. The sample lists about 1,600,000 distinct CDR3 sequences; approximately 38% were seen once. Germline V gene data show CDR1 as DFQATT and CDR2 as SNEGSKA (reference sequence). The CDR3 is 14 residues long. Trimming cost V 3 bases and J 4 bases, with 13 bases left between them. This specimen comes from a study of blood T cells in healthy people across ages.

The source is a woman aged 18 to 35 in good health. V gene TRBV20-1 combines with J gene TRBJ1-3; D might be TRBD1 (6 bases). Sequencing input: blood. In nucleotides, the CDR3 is TGCAGTGCTAGTGGTGACAGGAAAGGAAACACCATATATTTT. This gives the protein CSASGDRKGNTIYF.